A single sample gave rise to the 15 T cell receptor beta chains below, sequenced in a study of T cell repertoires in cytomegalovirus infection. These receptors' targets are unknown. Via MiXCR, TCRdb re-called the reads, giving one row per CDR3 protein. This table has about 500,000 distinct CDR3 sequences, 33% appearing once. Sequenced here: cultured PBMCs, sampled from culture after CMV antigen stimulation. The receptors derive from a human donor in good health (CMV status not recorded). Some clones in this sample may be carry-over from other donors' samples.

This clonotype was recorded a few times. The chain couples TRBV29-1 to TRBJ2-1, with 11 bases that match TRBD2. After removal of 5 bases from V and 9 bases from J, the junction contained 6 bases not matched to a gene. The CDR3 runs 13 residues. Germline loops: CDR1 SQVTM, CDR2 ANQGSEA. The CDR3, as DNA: TGCAGCGTTCGGGGACTAGCGGTACCTGAGCAGTTCTTC. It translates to CSVRGLAVPEQFF.

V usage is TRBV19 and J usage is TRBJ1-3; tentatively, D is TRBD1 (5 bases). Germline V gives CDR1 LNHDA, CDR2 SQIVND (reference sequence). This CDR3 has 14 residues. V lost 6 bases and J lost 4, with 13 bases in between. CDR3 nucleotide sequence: TGTGCCAGTAGGGGGGTCGGGTTCGGAAACACCATATATTTT. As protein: CASRGVGFGNTIYF.

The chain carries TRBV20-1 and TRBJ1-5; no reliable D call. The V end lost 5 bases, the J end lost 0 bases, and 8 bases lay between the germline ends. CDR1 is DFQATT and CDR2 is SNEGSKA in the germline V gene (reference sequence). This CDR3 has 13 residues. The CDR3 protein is CSASDLSNQPQHF. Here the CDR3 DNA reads TGCAGTGCTTCGGACCTTAGCAATCAGCCCCAGCATTTT.

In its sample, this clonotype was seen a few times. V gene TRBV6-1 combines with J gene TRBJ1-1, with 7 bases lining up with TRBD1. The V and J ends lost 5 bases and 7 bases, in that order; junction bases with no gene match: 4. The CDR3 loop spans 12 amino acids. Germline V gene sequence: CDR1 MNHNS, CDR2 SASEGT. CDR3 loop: CASSNGQVEAFF. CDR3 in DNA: TGTGCCAGCAGTAACGGACAGGTTGAAGCTTTCTTT.

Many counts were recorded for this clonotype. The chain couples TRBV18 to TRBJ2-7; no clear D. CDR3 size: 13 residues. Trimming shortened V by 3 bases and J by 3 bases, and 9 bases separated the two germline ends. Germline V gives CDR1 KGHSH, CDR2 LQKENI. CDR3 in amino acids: CASSPAALYEQYF. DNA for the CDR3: TGTGCCAGCTCACCCGCGGCGCTCTACGAGCAGTACTTC.

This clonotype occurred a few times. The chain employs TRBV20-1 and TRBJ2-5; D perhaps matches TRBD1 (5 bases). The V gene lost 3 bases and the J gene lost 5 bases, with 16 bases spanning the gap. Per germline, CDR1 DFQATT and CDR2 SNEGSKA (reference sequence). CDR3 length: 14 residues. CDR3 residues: CSASGQGTQETQYF. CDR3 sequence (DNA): TGCAGTGCTAGTGGACAAGGCACACAGGAGACCCAGTACTTC.

CDR3 residues: CAGSSGTGRYGYTF. CDR3 coding DNA: TGTGCCGGTTCCTCCGGGACAGGGCGCTATGGCTACACCTTC. J is TRBJ1-2 and V is TRBV7-2, with 9 bases aligning to TRBD1. Germline loops: CDR1 SGHTA, CDR2 FQGNSA. J lost 4 bases, V lost 11 bases, and 11 bases had no gene match. This CDR3 comprises 14 residues.

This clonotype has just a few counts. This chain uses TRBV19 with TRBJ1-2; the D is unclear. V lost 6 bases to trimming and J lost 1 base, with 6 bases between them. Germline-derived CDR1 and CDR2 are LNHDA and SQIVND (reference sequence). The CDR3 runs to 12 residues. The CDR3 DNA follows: TGTGCCAGTAGAGGCGTTAACTATGGCTACACCTTC. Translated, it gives CASRGVNYGYTF.

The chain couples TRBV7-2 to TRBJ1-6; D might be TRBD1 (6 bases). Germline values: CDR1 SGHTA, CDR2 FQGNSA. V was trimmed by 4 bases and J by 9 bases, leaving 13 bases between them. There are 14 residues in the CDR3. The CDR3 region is CASSSRGLGSPLHF. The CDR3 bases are TGTGCCAGCAGCTCCAGGGGTTTAGGTTCACCCCTCCACTTT.

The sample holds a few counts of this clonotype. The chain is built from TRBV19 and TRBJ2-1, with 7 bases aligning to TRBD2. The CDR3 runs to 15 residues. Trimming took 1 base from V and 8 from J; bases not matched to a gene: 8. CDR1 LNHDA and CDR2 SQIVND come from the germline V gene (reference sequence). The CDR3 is CASSIGRLASDEQFF. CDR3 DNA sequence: TGTGCCAGTAGTATAGGAAGACTAGCCTCTGATGAGCAGTTCTTC.

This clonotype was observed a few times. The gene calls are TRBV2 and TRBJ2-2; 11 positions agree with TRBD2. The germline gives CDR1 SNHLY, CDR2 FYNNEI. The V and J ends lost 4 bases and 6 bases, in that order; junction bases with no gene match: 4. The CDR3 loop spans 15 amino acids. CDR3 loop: CASSVLAGGAGELFF. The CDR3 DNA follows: TGTGCCAGCAGTGTCCTAGCGGGAGGCGCCGGGGAGCTGTTTTTT.

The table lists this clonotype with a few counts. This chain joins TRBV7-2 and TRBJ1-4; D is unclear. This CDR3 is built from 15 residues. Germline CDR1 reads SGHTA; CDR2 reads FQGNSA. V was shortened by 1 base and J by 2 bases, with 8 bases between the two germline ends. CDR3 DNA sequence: TGTGCCAGCAGCTTAGTAATGTCTACTAATGAAAAACTGTTTTTT. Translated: CASSLVMSTNEKLFF.

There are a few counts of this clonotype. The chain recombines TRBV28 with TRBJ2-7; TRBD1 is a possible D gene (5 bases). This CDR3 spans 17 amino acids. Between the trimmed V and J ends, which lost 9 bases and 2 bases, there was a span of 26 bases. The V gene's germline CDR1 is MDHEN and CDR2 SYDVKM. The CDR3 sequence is CASDSFTHHSAPYEQYF. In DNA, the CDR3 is TGTGCCAGTGACAGTTTCACACATCACAGTGCCCCCTACGAGCAGTACTTC.

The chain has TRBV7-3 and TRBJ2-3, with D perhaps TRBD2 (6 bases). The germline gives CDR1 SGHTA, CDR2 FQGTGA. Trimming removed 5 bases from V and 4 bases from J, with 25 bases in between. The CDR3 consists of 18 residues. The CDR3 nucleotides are TGTGCCAGCAGCCTACTTCCTTTGGGGGGAGTTTTAGCAGATACGCAGTATTTT. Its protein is CASSLLPLGGVLADTQYF.

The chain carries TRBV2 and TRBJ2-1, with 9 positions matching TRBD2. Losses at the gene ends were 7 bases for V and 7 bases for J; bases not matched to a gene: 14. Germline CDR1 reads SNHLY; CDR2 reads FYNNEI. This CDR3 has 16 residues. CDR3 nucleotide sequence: TGTGCCAGCAATCGACCTTTAGCGGGAGAAAGGAATGAGCAGTTCTTC. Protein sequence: CASNRPLAGERNEQFF.